This T cell receptor beta chain was sequenced in a study of cytomegalovirus exposure and HLA in healthy donors. Broader study findings: Association with HLA alleles at 0.05 false discovery rate was found for roughly 17,000 TCR beta sequences in a later analysis. Sequencing probably produced one cluster of sequence variants that were highly shared.

Healthy bone marrow donors made up the cohort. The PCR used 60 Vbeta and 13 Jbeta primers. Repertoires were generated with immunoSEQ multiplex PCR, while TCRdb's copy carries only in-frame clones and drops some. Of about 150,000 clones listed, roughly 80% are singletons. Comment on this clone: What it binds is unknown.

CDR3 length equals 12 residues. V lost 5 bases and J 7 bases, leaving 9 bases between the germline ends. Germline-derived CDR1 and CDR2 are SGHAT and FQNNGV. The sequence came from a woman between 50 and 59 years old in good health and CMV-seropositive. The sequenced sample consisted of PBMCs. The genes are TRBV11-2 and TRBJ1-5; possibly TRBD1 for D (6 bases). The CDR3 DNA reads TGTGCCAGCAGCAGCACAGGGCAGCCCCAGCATTTT. This codes for CASSSTGQPQHF. Full variable domain (remainder filled in from reference TRBV11-2 and TRBJ1-5): EAGVAQSPRYKIIEKRQSVAFWCNPISGHATLYWYQQILGQGPKLLIQFQNNGVVDDSQLPKDRFSAERLKGVDSTLKIQPAKLEDSAVYLCASSSTGQPQHFGDGTRLSIL.